Listed here is a single TCR beta chain. Its target is unknown. The PCR employed 60 Vbeta primers together with 13 Jbeta primers. Measured with immunoSEQ multiplex PCR; TCRdb has only the in-frame clones, and not every one. The table records 57,000 or so clones, about 71% of them present only once. This CDR3 has 13 residues. Trimming removed 6 bases from V and 1 base from J, with 9 bases in between. CDR1 and CDR2 from the germline V gene are MNHEY and SMNVEV (reference sequence). The sample belongs to a study of cytomegalovirus exposure and HLA in healthy donors. Points from the study as a whole: In a later analysis, V- and J-gene trimming of beta chains associated with a DCLRE1C missense variant, replicated independently. Some V segments (TRBV6-2 and TRBV6-3 among them) were excluded as indistinguishable. Data from an earlier analysis indicated that most TCR beta V segments were productive either about 87% or about 30% of the time. A list of about 160 TCR beta chains associated with cytomegalovirus was given.

The TCR sequence derives from a woman aged 55-70 years in good health and CMV-seropositive. The sequencing input was PBMCs. The chain recombines TRBV27 with TRBJ1-2, with D possibly matching TRBD1 (6 bases). CDR3 coding DNA: TGTGCCAGCAGCGACAGGCTTAACTATGGCTACACCTTC. It codes for CASSDRLNYGYTF.